This paragraph reports one T cell receptor beta chain. This record belongs to a study of shared clonotypes between healthy human individuals. V shed 5 bases and J 0 bases; nucleotides not matched to a gene: 10. This CDR3 has 17 amino acids. Germline V gives CDR1 PRHDT, CDR2 FYEKMQ (reference sequence). Terminally differentiated effector memory CD45RA+ cells were left out of the naive CD8 fraction, which was CD45RO-negative and positively selected for CCR7. Profiled with immunoSEQ multiplex PCR; TCRdb holds only in-frame clones, not every one. The top ten clones hold more than 0.95% of a sample with about 2 million clones, approximately 94% of them seen once.

This rearrangement joins TRBV13 to TRBJ2-3; 8 bases are a match to TRBD1. The TCR comes from a man between 18 and 29 years old in good health. Material for sequencing was naive CD8+ T cells sorted from blood. This chain's CDR3 is CASSALRTGSSTDTQYF. The DNA of the CDR3 is TGTGCCAGCAGCGCTCTCCGGACAGGGTCTAGCACAGATACGCAGTATTTT.